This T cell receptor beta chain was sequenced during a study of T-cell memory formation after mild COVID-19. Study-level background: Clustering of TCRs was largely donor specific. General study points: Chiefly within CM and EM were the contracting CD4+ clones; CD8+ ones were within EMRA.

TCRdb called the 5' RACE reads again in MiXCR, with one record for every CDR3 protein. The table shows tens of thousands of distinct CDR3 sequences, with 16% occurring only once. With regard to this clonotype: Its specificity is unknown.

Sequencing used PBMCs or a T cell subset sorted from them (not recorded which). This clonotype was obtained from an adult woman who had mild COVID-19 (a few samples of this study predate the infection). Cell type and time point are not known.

In DNA form, the CDR3 reads TGCAGCGTCGCGGCTGGGGGAGTTATTCCCCCAGATACGCAGTATTTT. It is translated as CSVAAGGVIPPDTQYF. The chain couples TRBV29-1 to TRBJ2-3; D tentatively reads TRBD1 or TRBD2 (5 bases each). Germline V gives CDR1 SQVTM, CDR2 ANQGSEA. Trimming removed 6 bases at V and 4 bases at J, with 23 bases between. The CDR3 loop spans 16 amino acids.